A single sample gave rise to the 11 T cell receptor beta chains below, sequenced in a study. TCRdb passed the 5' RACE reads through MiXCR, listing each CDR3 protein once. Of around 44,000 distinct CDR3 sequences listed, approximately 30% were seen once; the top ten hold approximately 4%. Sequences were obtained from tumor-infiltrating memory CD4+ T cells sorted from the breast tumor. Subset of the sample: memory CD4+ T cells, CD4+CD45RO+CD25-. Receptors were obtained from a female donor with breast cancer.

The chain is built from TRBV4-2 and TRBJ2-2; D unclear. Trimming cost V 3 bases and J 1 base, with 12 bases left between them. CDR1 and CDR2 (germline): LGHNA, YNFKEQ. The CDR3 has 16 amino acids. CDR3 sequence (DNA): TGTGCCAGCAGCCAGTTTCTTATAAGGAACACCGGGGAGCTGTTTTTT. Protein: CASSQFLIRNTGELFF.

This clonotype was found a few times. The chain has TRBV9 and TRBJ2-7, with 10 bases matching TRBD2. V shed 0 bases, J shed 6 bases, and the junction held 6 bases outside the gene matches. The germline V gene encodes CDR1 SGDLS and CDR2 YYNGEE. The CDR3 extends over 15 amino acids. CDR3 protein: CASSVASSGRGEQYF. The CDR3, as DNA: TGTGCCAGCAGCGTAGCTTCTAGCGGGAGAGGCGAGCAGTACTTC.

The V gene is TRBV5-1, the J gene TRBJ2-7; perhaps TRBD1 as D (6 bases). Trimming took off 7 bases at V and 0 bases at J, with 11 bases between the two ends. CDR3 size: 13 residues. From germline, CDR1 is SGHRS and CDR2 YFSETQ. Written as DNA, the CDR3 is TGCGCCAGCGGTCAGGGGCTCTCCTACGAGCAGTACTTC. Protein: CASGQGLSYEQYF.

This clonotype was seen only once. The chain has TRBV6-5 and TRBJ2-3, with TRBD1 as a possible D gene (6 bases). With 8 bases removed from V and 1 base from J, the gap between germline ends came to 19 bases. CDR3 length: 16 amino acids. Germline-derived CDR1 and CDR2 are MNHEY and SVGAGI. The CDR3 sequence is CASGRTAPLGTDTQYF. The DNA for the CDR3 is TGTGCCAGCGGTCGGACAGCGCCTTTGGGCACAGATACGCAGTATTTT.

V usage is TRBV5-1 and J usage is TRBJ1-1, with a possible D match to TRBD1 (5 bases). Germline assignment: CDR1 SGHRS and CDR2 YFSETQ. The CDR3 contains 14 residues. Trimming took 4 bases from V and 4 from J, leaving 14 bases between them. The CDR3 DNA reads as TGCGCCAGCAGCCCCGGAACCGGGGGCACTGAAGCTTTCTTT. This encodes CASSPGTGGTEAFF.

With regard to this clonotype: One end of the junction does not line up with germline, which may come from a read error. The chain links TRBV4-3 to TRBJ2-1; 10 positions match TRBD2. The CDR3 length is 15 residues. Germline CDR1 is LGHNA and CDR2 is YSLEER. CDR3 sequence reads: CASSQGLAEVTEQIF. DNA of the CDR3: TGTGCCAGCAGCCAAGGACTAGCGGAAGTGACTGAGCAGATCTTC.

This clonotype turned up a few times. The genes are TRBV9 and TRBJ1-1, with TRBD1 matching over 7 bases. With 7 bases clipped from V and 0 bases from J, the junction kept 6 bases outside the gene matches. The CDR3 has 14 residues. The germline gives CDR1 SGDLS, CDR2 YYNGEE. This CDR3 reads CASWGGQLNTEAFF. DNA of the CDR3: TGTGCCAGCTGGGGGGGACAGTTGAACACTGAAGCTTTCTTT.

The chain links TRBV5-4 to TRBJ1-3; D gene ambiguous. V was pared by 0 bases and J by 1 base, with 11 bases between. Germline assignment: CDR1 SGHNT and CDR2 YYREEE (reference sequence). The CDR3 extends over 16 amino acids. CDR3 bases: TGTGCCAGCAGCTTGGATGGGAGCCTTTCTGGAAACACCATATATTTT. This sequence encodes CASSLDGSLSGNTIYF. Together with reference TRBV5-4 and TRBJ1-3, the CDR3 gives the full variable domain: ETGVTQSPTHLIKTRGQQVTLRCSSQSGHNTVSWYQQALGQGPQFIFQYYREEENGRGNFPPRFSGLQFPNYSSELNVNALELDDSALYLCASSLDGSLSGNTIYFGEGSWLTVV.

The rearrangement joins TRBV7-9 to TRBJ2-4; 7 positions match TRBD2. The length of the CDR3 is 16 residues. V lost 4 bases, J lost 3 bases, and 9 bases stayed unmatched. Germline CDR1 SEHNR, CDR2 FQNEAQ (reference sequence). This CDR3 is CASSSPTSLDKNIQYF. As DNA, the CDR3 is TGTGCCAGCAGCTCCCCGACTAGCTTGGACAAAAACATTCAGTACTTC.

This clonotype showed up many times. The CDR3 region has the DNA TGTGCCAGCAGCTTGGGGCAGGGCCCCGGGGAGCTGTTTTTT. It translates to CASSLGQGPGELFF. The gene calls are TRBV5-5 and TRBJ2-2; tentative D call: TRBD1 (5 bases). V gave up 0 bases and J gave up 6 bases, with 9 bases separating them. CDR1 and CDR2 from the germline V gene are SGHKS and YYEKEE (reference sequence). There are 14 residues in the CDR3.

In this sample, this clonotype turned up once. This chain joins TRBV6-6 and TRBJ1-1; no definite D call. From germline, CDR1 is MNHNY and CDR2 SVGAGI (reference sequence). Trimming took 0 bases from V and 0 from J, leaving 11 bases between them. The CDR3 runs 16 residues. The CDR3 DNA is TGTGCCAGCAGTTACTCTGTCACCAATATGAACACTGAAGCTTTCTTT. This sequence encodes CASSYSVTNMNTEAFF.